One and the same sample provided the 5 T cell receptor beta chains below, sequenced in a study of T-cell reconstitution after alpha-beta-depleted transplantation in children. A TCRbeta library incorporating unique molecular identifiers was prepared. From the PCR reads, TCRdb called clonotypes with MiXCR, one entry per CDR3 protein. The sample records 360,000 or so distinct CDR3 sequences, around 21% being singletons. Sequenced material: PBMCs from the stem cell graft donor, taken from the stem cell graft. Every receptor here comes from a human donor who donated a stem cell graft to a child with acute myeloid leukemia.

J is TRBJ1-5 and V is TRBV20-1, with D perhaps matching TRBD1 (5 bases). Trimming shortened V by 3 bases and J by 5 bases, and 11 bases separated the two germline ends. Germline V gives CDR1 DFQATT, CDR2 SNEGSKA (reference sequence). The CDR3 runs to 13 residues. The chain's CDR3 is CSASLPGYQPQHF. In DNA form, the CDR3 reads TGCAGTGCTAGTTTGCCAGGGTATCAGCCCCAGCATTTT.

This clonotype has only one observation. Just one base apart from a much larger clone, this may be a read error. In DNA, the CDR3 is TGTGCCAGCAGTGCCCCGGACACCTACGAGCAGTACTTC. Protein product: CASSAPDTYEQYF. The rearrangement joins TRBV2 to TRBJ2-7, with D maybe TRBD1 (5 bases). Trimming left V 4 bases short and J 2 bases short, with 9 bases between. Germline V CDR1 and CDR2: SNHLY, FYNNEI. The length of the CDR3 is 13 residues.

The CDR3 DNA is TGTGCCAGCAGTTTGGGACTAGAGGTGTTCGATGAGCAGTTCTTC. Amino acid sequence: CASSLGLEVFDEQFF. The chain has TRBV12-3 or TRBV12-4 and TRBJ2-1; 8 bases fit TRBD2. With 3 bases clipped from V and 8 bases from J, the junction kept 9 bases outside the gene matches. The CDR3 runs 15 residues.

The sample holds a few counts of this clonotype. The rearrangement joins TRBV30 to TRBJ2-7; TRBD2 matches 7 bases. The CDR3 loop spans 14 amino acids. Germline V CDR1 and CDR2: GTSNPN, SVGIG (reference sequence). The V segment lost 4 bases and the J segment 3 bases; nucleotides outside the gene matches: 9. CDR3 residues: CAWTLKGGLYEQYF. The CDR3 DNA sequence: TGTGCCTGGACCCTAAAGGGAGGGCTCTACGAGCAGTACTTC.

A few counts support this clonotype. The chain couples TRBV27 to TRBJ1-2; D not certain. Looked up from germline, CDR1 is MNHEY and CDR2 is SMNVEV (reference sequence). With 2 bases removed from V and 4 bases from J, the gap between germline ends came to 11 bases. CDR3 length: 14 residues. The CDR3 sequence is CASSLKPGVYGYTF. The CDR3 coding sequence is TGTGCCAGCAGTTTAAAGCCAGGCGTCTATGGCTACACCTTC.